Below, 20 T cell receptor beta chains from the same sample are listed, as sequenced in a study of OX40 agonist ivuxolimab in advanced cancers. Libraries were prepared by immunoSEQ multiplex PCR; TCRdb keeps only in-frame clonotypes and omits some of them. The data hold about 98,000 clones, with 85% to 95% observed a single time. This specimen consisted of CD4+ or CD8+ T cells sorted from blood, obtained in a trial of the OX40 agonist ivuxolimab. Receptors originate from an adult with an advanced solid tumor such as melanoma, head and neck, liver or kidney cancer.

This clone was detected only once. This chain uses TRBV4-3 with TRBJ2-3; D remains ambiguous. The V end was cut by 0 bases, the J end by 5 bases, with 12 bases between. CDR3 length equals 15 residues. From germline, CDR1 is LGHNA and CDR2 YSLEER. The CDR3 reads CASSQDALVVDTQYF. CDR3 bases: TGCGCCAGCAGCCAAGATGCGTTAGTTGTAGATACGCAGTATTTT.

The chain links TRBV14 to TRBJ2-1; D unclear. This CDR3 spans 13 amino acids. Per germline, CDR1 SGHDN and CDR2 FVKESK. V was clipped by 1 base and J by 11 bases, with 12 bases between them. The CDR3 nucleotides read TGTGCCAGCAGCCAAGCGAACCTAGGCAAGCAGTTCTTC. Its translation: CASSQANLGKQFF.

This clone was seen a single time. V is TRBV12-5 and J is TRBJ2-3; D not certain. This CDR3 is 11 amino acids long. The ends were cut back, 2 bases at V and 6 bases at J, with 3 bases in the middle. Germline CDR1 reads LGHNT; CDR2 reads FRNRAP. DNA of the CDR3: TGTGCTAGTGGTTTGTGGGATACGCAGTATTTT. This codes for CASGLWDTQYF.

This rearrangement joins TRBV13 to TRBJ2-7; D possibly uses TRBD1 or TRBD2 (5 bases each). The CDR3 contains 16 residues. V was trimmed by 3 bases and J by 0 bases, leaving 15 bases between them. From germline, CDR1 is PRHDT and CDR2 FYEKMQ (reference sequence). The CDR3 reads CASSLGVYRSSYEQYV. The CDR3 bases are TGTGCCAGCAGCTTGGGGGTTTACCGCTCCTCCTACGAGCAGTACGTC.

The V call is TRBV5-1, the J call TRBJ2-4; 7 positions match TRBD2. The CDR3 extends over 12 amino acids. Trimming removed 0 bases from V and 11 bases from J; junction bases left unmatched: 2. CDR1 SGHRS and CDR2 YFSETQ come from the germline V gene. DNA of the CDR3: TGCGCCAGCAGCTTGGAACGGGGGGTTCAGTACTTC. Its protein product is CASSLERGVQYF.

CDR3: CSGYGTEANNEQFF. DNA for the CDR3: TGCAGCGGGTACGGGACGGAGGCCAACAATGAGCAGTTCTTC. The gene calls are TRBV29-1 and TRBJ2-1; either TRBD1 or TRBD2 may fit D (5 bases each). CDR3 length equals 14 residues. The V end lost 7 bases, the J end lost 5 bases, and 18 bases lay between the germline ends. The germline gives CDR1 SQVTM, CDR2 ANQGSEA.

The rearrangement uses TRBV9 and TRBJ2-5; D uncertain. V gave up 3 bases and J gave up 2 bases, with 8 bases separating them. The CDR3 extends over 13 amino acids. Germline CDR1 is SGDLS and CDR2 is YYNGEE. In nucleotides, the CDR3 is TGTGCCAGCAGCGCGCATCCTCAAGAGACCCAGTACTTC. This codes for CASSAHPQETQYF.

The rearrangement joins TRBV30 to TRBJ2-7; the match to TRBD1 covers 10 bases. CDR3 size: 15 residues. The trim removed 3 bases at V and 2 bases at J, leaving 7 bases unmatched. Per germline, CDR1 GTSNPN and CDR2 SVGIG (reference sequence). CDR3 nucleotides: TGTGCCTGGAGCGTATCCGGGACAGGGGCCTACGAGCAGTACTTC. Protein sequence: CAWSVSGTGAYEQYF.

A single count supports this clone. V is TRBV18 and J is TRBJ2-4, with 7 bases identical to TRBD1. The germline gives CDR1 KGHSH, CDR2 LQKENI. This CDR3 has 15 amino acids. V was pared by 2 bases and J by 2 bases, with 3 bases of the junction left unmatched. The CDR3 reads CASSPGTVSKNIQYF. The CDR3 DNA reads TGTGCCAGCTCACCAGGGACAGTTTCCAAAAACATTCAGTACTTC.

The V call is TRBV25-1, the J call TRBJ2-3, with a possible D match to TRBD1 (5 bases). Looked up from germline, CDR1 is MGHDK and CDR2 is SYGVNS. The V and J ends lost 3 bases and 0 bases respectively, with 10 bases between them. CDR3 length equals 15 residues. The CDR3 DNA reads TGTGCCAGCAGTGACTCAGGGTTTAGCACAGATACGCAGTATTTT. This encodes CASSDSGFSTDTQYF.

The chain uses TRBV7-6 and TRBJ2-2, with 8 bases aligning to TRBD2. The CDR3 loop spans 16 amino acids. Germline lookup yields CDR1 SGHVS and CDR2 FNYEAQ. The V and J ends lost 5 bases and 0 bases, in that order; junction bases with no gene match: 5. This CDR3 reads CASSPAGGTNTGELFF. DNA of the CDR3: TGTGCCAGCAGCCCCGCGGGAGGTACGAACACCGGGGAGCTGTTTTTT. Full variable domain (missing parts from reference TRBV7-6 and TRBJ2-2): GAGVSQSPRYKVTKRGQDVALRCDPISGHVSLYWYRQALGQGPEFLTYFNYEAQQDKSGLPNDRFSAERPEGSISTLTIQRTEQRDSAMYRCASSPAGGTNTGELFFGEGSRLTVL.

This clone appeared once. The chain links TRBV6-6 to TRBJ1-6; no firm D call. Germline CDR1 and CDR2: MNHNY and SVGAGI (reference sequence). This CDR3 comprises 12 residues. V lost 3 bases and J 9 bases, leaving 6 bases between the germline ends. The CDR3: CASSYSGSPLHF. CDR3 nucleotide sequence: TGTGCCAGCAGTTATTCCGGTTCACCCCTCCACTTT.

The V call is TRBV7-9, the J call TRBJ2-7; D is ambiguous. V dropped 5 bases and J dropped 0 bases, with 5 bases sitting between them. Germline loops: CDR1 SEHNR, CDR2 FQNEAQ (reference sequence). CDR3 size: 12 residues. CDR3 bases: TGTGCCAGCAGCGGAAGCTCCTACGAGCAGTACTTC. It is translated as CASSGSSYEQYF.

The chain uses TRBV7-9 and TRBJ2-1, with D unclear. CDR3 length equals 11 residues. Per germline, CDR1 SEHNR and CDR2 FQNEAQ (reference sequence). V gave up 3 bases and J gave up 9 bases, with 6 bases separating them. The CDR3 region is CASSLRSEQFF. For the CDR3, the DNA is TGTGCCAGCAGCTTGCGTTCTGAGCAGTTCTTC.

For this clone: The sample holds other DNA sequences that translate to the same CDR3. This rearrangement joins TRBV6-6 to TRBJ1-3; 7 bases fit TRBD1. CDR3 length: 14 amino acids. Unmatched junction bases numbered 0, after V lost 2 bases and J lost 2 bases. Germline CDR1 reads MNHNY; CDR2 reads SVGAGI (reference sequence). The CDR3 reads CASSYDRAGNTIYF. The CDR3 coding sequence is TGTGCCAGCAGTTACGACAGGGCTGGAAACACCATATATTTT.

The DNA of the CDR3 is TGCGCCAGCAGCCAAGACATCGGCCCAGGTACGCAGTATTTT. Protein sequence: CASSQDIGPGTQYF. The rearrangement joins TRBV4-1 to TRBJ2-3; D is unresolved. CDR3 size: 14 residues. V was pared by 0 bases and J by 8 bases, with 12 bases between. Germline V gene sequence: CDR1 MGHRA, CDR2 YSYEKL.

CDR3 residues: CAISETNQPQHF. Here the CDR3 DNA reads TGTGCCATCAGTGAGACCAATCAGCCCCAGCATTTT. The rearrangement uses TRBV10-3 and TRBJ1-5; the D is unclear. The CDR3 has 12 amino acids. CDR1 and CDR2 from the germline V gene are ENHRY and SYGVKD. Trimming took 2 bases from V and 3 from J, leaving 2 bases between them.

The rearrangement joins TRBV15 to TRBJ2-1; a weak D match, TRBD2 (6 bases). Trimming cost V 0 bases and J 4 bases, with 7 bases left between them. This CDR3 contains 14 residues. In germline, CDR1 is LNHNV, CDR2 YYDKDF (reference sequence). CDR3 in amino acids: CATSRDGGYNEQFF. CDR3 bases: TGTGCCACCAGCAGAGACGGGGGTTACAATGAGCAGTTCTTC. The variable domain in full, with the rest retrieved from reference TRBV15 and TRBJ2-1, is DAMVIQNPRYQVTQFGKPVTLSCSQTLNHNVMYWYQQKSSQAPKLLFHYYDKDFNNEADTPDNFQSRRPNTSFCFLDIRSPGLGDTAMYLCATSRDGGYNEQFFGPGTRLTVL.

V usage is TRBV19 and J usage is TRBJ2-5; 7 positions agree with TRBD2. The CDR3 has 16 amino acids. With V trimmed by 6 bases and J by 4 bases, 14 bases remained unmatched. Germline lookup yields CDR1 LNHDA and CDR2 SQIVND (reference sequence). This CDR3 reads CASSPRRGSSRETQYF. As DNA, the CDR3 is TGTGCCAGTAGCCCCCGGCGGGGGTCGTCTAGAGAGACCCAGTACTTC.

The chain is built from TRBV7-3 and TRBJ2-3, with D perhaps matching TRBD1 or TRBD2 (5 bases each). Trimming removed 4 bases from V and 1 base from J, with 9 bases in between. Germline loops: CDR1 SGHTA, CDR2 FQGTGA. The CDR3 loop spans 14 amino acids. CDR3 nucleotides: TGTGCCAGCAGCTCCATGGGGGGCACAGATACGCAGTATTTT. This gives the protein CASSSMGGTDTQYF.